This T cell receptor (beta chain) is from a study of blood T cell repertoires in COVID-19. The overall study: Sources were T cells, B-cell-depleted T cells, or PBMCs; the material itself was cDNA or gDNA.

The CDR3 extends over 15 amino acids. V lost 3 bases, J lost 3 bases, and 5 bases stayed unmatched. CDR1 and CDR2 from the germline V gene are SGDLS and YYNGEE. Original processing methods: Using reference gene primer amplification, nucleated cell counts were estimated. The repertoire was sequenced with immunoSEQ multiplex PCR; TCRdb's copy has only in-frame clones and lacks some. Clone size and V and J calls were adopted from that table, with D and trimming inferred from the DNA. The table includes 270,000 or so clones, 89% detected once. Sequences were obtained from peripheral blood. The chain uses TRBV9 and TRBJ1-2; 10 bases fit TRBD1. The clonotype comes from a woman in her thirties with COVID-19, enrolled during active disease. The CDR3 sequence is CASSDRDRGHYGYTF. The CDR3 nucleotides are TGTGCCAGCAGCGACAGGGACAGGGGCCACTATGGCTACACCTTC.